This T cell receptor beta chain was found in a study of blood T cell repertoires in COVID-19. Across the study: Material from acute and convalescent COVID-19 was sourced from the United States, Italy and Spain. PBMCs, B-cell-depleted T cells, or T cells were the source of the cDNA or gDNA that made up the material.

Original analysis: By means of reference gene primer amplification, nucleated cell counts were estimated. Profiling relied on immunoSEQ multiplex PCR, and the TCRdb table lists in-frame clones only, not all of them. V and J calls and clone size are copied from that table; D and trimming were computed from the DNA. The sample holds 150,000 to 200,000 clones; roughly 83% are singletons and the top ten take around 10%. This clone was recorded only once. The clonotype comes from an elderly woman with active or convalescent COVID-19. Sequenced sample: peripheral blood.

In nucleotides, the CDR3 is TGTGCCAGCAGCCAAGGTGCTAGCCCCCCTGGAAAGACCCAGTACTTC. Translation gives CASSQGASPPGKTQYF. This rearrangement joins TRBV3-1 (or the pseudogene TRBV3-2) to TRBJ2-5; TRBD2 is a possible D gene (5 bases). Germline V gene data show CDR1 as LGHDT and CDR2 as YNNKEL (reference sequence). Trimming removed 1 base from V and 6 bases from J, with 18 bases in between. This CDR3 contains 16 residues.